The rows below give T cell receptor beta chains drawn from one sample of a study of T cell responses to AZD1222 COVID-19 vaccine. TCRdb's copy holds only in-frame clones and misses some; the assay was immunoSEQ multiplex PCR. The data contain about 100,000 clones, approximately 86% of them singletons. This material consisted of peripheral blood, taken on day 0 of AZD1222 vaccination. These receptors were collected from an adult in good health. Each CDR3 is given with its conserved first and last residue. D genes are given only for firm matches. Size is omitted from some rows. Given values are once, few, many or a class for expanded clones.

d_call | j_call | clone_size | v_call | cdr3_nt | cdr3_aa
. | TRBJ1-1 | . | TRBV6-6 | TGTGCCAGCAGTTACCACGGTCGGGACACTGAAGCTTTCTTT | CASSYHGRDTEAFF
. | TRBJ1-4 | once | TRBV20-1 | TGCAGTGCTAGACGGGAAAAAAAACTGTTTTTT | CSARREKKLFF
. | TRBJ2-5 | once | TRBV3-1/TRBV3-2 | TGTGCCAGCAGCCAAGGCAGGGAGGAGACCCAGTACTTC | CASSQGREETQYF
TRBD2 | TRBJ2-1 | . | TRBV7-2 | TGTGCCAGCAGCCCTATACCACTGACTAGCGGGGGATACAATGAGCAGTTCTTC | CASSPIPLTSGGYNEQFF
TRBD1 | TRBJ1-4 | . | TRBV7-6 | TGTGCCAGCAGCCAGGGGGCATCAAGTGAAAAACTGTTTTTT | CASSQGASSEKLFF
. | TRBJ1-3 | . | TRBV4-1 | TGCGCCAGCAGCCCCTTCTTTCCCACGCAGAGCTCTGGAAACACCATATATTTT | CASSPFFPTQSSGNTIYF
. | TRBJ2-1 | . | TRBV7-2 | TGTGCCAGCAGCTCCCTCCTTGAGCAGTTCTTC | CASSSLLEQFF
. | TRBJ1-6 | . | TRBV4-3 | TGCGCCAGCAGCCAAGGGACTCTAACACCCCTCCACTTT | CASSQGTLTPLHF
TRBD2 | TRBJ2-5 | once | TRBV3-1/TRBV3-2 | TGTGCCAGCAGCCAATGGGGGGGACCAAGGGTGGGAGAAGAGACCCAGTACTTC | CASSQWGGPRVGEETQYF
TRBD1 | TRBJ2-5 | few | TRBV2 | TGTGCCAGCAGTGAAACAGGGGTAGCCGACCAGTACTTC | CASSETGVADQYF
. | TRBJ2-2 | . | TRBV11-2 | TGTGCTTCGCGGACCGGATCGAACACCGGGGAGCTGTTTTTT | CASRTGSNTGELFF
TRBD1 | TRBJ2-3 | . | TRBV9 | TGTGCCAGCAGCGTAGGGACAGGTTCAGATACGCAGTATTTT | CASSVGTGSDTQYF
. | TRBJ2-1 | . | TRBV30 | TGTGCCTGGAGGCCGGGGTTCTCCAATGAGCAGTTCTTC | CAWRPGFSNEQFF
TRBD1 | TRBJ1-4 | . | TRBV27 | TGTGCCAGCACTCCCCGGGACAGGGCTGCAACTAATGAAAAACTGTTTTTT | CASTPRDRAATNEKLFF
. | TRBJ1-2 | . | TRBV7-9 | TGTGCCAGCAGCTTCGACGGCTATGGCTACACCTTC | CASSFDGYGYTF
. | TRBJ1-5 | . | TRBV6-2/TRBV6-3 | TGTGCCAGCAGCGGGTATGATCAGCCCCAGCATTTT | CASSGYDQPQHF
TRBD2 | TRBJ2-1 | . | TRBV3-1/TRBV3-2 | TGTGCCAGCAGCCAAGAAGACCAGCGGGAGAAAGGAAATGAGCAGTTCTTC | CASSQEDQREKGNEQFF
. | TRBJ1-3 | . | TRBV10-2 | TGCGCCAGCAGTGTATACTCTACCAGCTCTGGAAACACCATATATTTT | CASSVYSTSSGNTIYF
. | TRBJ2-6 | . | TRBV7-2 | TGTGCCAGCAGCTTAGTGGCAGGCGTCTCTGGGGCCAACGTCCTGACTTTC | CASSLVAGVSGANVLTF
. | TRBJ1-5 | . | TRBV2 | TGTGCCAGCAGTGAAGCGGGTTCACAGCCCCAGCATTTT | CASSEAGSQPQHF
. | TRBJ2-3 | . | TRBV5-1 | TGCGCCAGCAGCTCAAAGACCCCGGGGACGCAGTATTTT | CASSSKTPGTQYF
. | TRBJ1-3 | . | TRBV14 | TGTGCCAGCAGCCAAGAAGCATTTTCTGGAAACACCATATATTTT | CASSQEAFSGNTIYF
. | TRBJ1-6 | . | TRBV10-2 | TGCGCCAGCAGTGAGGTACCCAGTAATTCACCCCTCCACTTT | CASSEVPSNSPLHF
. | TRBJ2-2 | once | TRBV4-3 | TGCGCCAGCAGCCAAGATGGGATTGCTCGTGGGGAGCTGTTTTTT | CASSQDGIARGELFF
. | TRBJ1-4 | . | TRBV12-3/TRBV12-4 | TGTGCCAGCAGAGCAGGGGTATCGGAAAAACTGTTTTTT | CASRAGVSEKLFF
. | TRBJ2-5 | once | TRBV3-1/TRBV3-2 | TGTGCCAGCAGTCCCAATTTCGACCGAGAGACCCAGTACTTC | CASSPNFDRETQYF